Shown below are 25 T cell receptor beta chains from a single sample sequenced in a study of blood T cell repertoires in COVID-19. Method: immunoSEQ multiplex PCR; TCRdb's copy keeps in-frame clones and lacks some. The data show 200,000 to 250,000 clones, 80% to 90% seen once. Sequencing used peripheral blood. These receptors were collected from a man aged 80 or over with acute or convalescent COVID-19.

V gene TRBV7-2 combines with J gene TRBJ2-3; TRBD2 agrees at 7 bases. CDR1 and CDR2 from the germline V gene are SGHTA and FQGNSA. The CDR3 spans 13 residues. V shed 5 bases, J shed 4 bases, and the junction held 3 bases outside the gene matches. CDR3 sequence (DNA): TGTGCCAGCAGCCAGCGGGGCCCAGATACGCAGTATTTT. As protein: CASSQRGPDTQYF.

The V and J genes are TRBV7-9 and TRBJ2-7; 10 nucleotides agree with TRBD1. The junction had 5 bases not matched to a gene; V was cut back by 3 bases and J by 6 bases. Per germline, CDR1 SEHNR and CDR2 FQNEAQ (reference sequence). The CDR3 extends over 14 amino acids. CDR3 nucleotide sequence: TGTGCCAGCAGCTTCGGACAGGGGGGAAGCGAGCAGTACTTC. This sequence encodes CASSFGQGGSEQYF.

The chain is built from TRBV5-1 and TRBJ1-4; 8 bases match TRBD1. CDR1 SGHRS and CDR2 YFSETQ come from the germline V gene. V shed 4 bases and J 4 bases; nucleotides not matched to a gene: 3. The CDR3 runs 14 residues. The CDR3 protein is CASSRTGFNEKLFF. The CDR3 DNA reads as TGCGCCAGCAGCCGGACAGGGTTTAATGAAAAACTGTTTTTT.

This clone was seen more than once but under ten times. This rearrangement joins TRBV4-1 to TRBJ2-7; TRBD2 aligns across 11 bases. CDR1 MGHRA and CDR2 YSYEKL come from the germline V gene. CDR3 length: 15 amino acids. Trimming at V came to 2 bases and at J to 4 bases, leaving 4 bases not matched to a gene. The DNA of the CDR3 is TGCGCCAGCAGCCAAACGACTAGCGGGATATACGAGCAGTACGTC. This codes for CASSQTTSGIYEQYV.

V gene TRBV3-1 (or the pseudogene TRBV3-2) combines with J gene TRBJ2-1; weak D call: TRBD2 (6 bases). This CDR3 region has 12 residues. CDR1 and CDR2 from the germline V gene are LGHDT and YNNKEL (reference sequence). V was pared by 1 base and J by 12 bases, with 10 bases between. The CDR3 sequence is CASSQVLGGQFF. For the CDR3, the DNA is TGTGCCAGCAGCCAAGTGTTGGGAGGGCAGTTCTTC.

V gene TRBV11-2 combines with J gene TRBJ2-2, with a weak D call TRBD2 (5 bases). The V and J ends lost 5 bases and 6 bases respectively, with 16 bases between them. Germline-derived CDR1 and CDR2 are SGHAT and FQNNGV. The CDR3 sequence is 15 residues long. This chain's CDR3 is CASSPSVGAPGELFF. The DNA of the CDR3 is TGTGCCAGCAGCCCGTCGGTGGGAGCTCCCGGGGAGCTGTTTTTT.

This chain links TRBV18 with TRBJ2-3; TRBD2 is a possible D gene (6 bases). Trimming pared 1 base from V and 5 bases from J, leaving 10 bases between. The CDR3 is 14 residues long. Germline V gene lookup returns CDR1 KGHSH and CDR2 LQKENI. DNA for the CDR3: TGTGCCAGCTCACCACAGGAGGGGTTAGATACGCAGTATTTT. Encoded protein: CASSPQEGLDTQYF.

This sequence joins TRBV19 and TRBJ2-2; 7 bases line up with TRBD1. CDR3 length: 15 amino acids. CDR1 LNHDA and CDR2 SQIVND come from the germline V gene (reference sequence). The V gene end was trimmed by 5 bases and the J gene end by 0 bases; junction bases not matched to a gene: 3. The chain's CDR3 is CASSWTGANTGELFF. Written as DNA, the CDR3 is TGTGCCAGTAGTTGGACAGGAGCGAACACCGGGGAGCTGTTTTTT.

This chain links TRBV30 with TRBJ1-4; the D gene is possibly TRBD1 (6 bases). The CDR3 contains 15 residues. CDR1 GTSNPN and CDR2 SVGIG come from the germline V gene (reference sequence). The V gene lost 1 base and the J gene lost 7 bases, with 16 bases spanning the gap. The CDR3 DNA follows: TGTGCCTGGAGTGAACGACGGGGGGCGGGTGAAAAACTGTTTTTT. It specifies CAWSERRGAGEKLFF.

This sequence joins TRBV28 and TRBJ2-7, with D possibly TRBD1 on 5 matching bases. The CDR3 is 13 residues long. Germline-derived CDR1 and CDR2 are MDHEN and SYDVKM. V gave up 5 bases and J gave up 6 bases, with 14 bases separating them. This CDR3 reads CASSRRQPGEQYF. DNA for the CDR3: TGTGCCAGCAGTAGGAGACAGCCGGGCGAGCAGTACTTC.

This chain links TRBV18 with TRBJ1-6; 10 bases line up with TRBD1. With V trimmed by 3 bases and J by 14 bases, 4 bases remained unmatched. Germline CDR1 KGHSH, CDR2 LQKENI. The CDR3 runs to 13 residues. The CDR3 is CASSPDRGSTLHF. The CDR3, as DNA: TGTGCCAGCTCACCGGACAGGGGGTCTACCCTCCACTTT.

V gene TRBV7-3 combines with J gene TRBJ2-7, with TRBD1 identical over 8 bases. The CDR3 extends over 13 amino acids. Per the germline V gene, CDR1 is SGHTA and CDR2 is FQGTGA. V shed 3 bases, J shed 3 bases, and the junction held 1 base outside the gene matches. In DNA, the CDR3 is TGTGCCAGCAGCTTCGACAGGGGCTACGAGCAGTACTTC. Translating gives CASSFDRGYEQYF.

The rearrangement links TRBV30 to TRBJ2-1, with 12 bases lining up with TRBD2. CDR3 size: 14 residues. V dropped 3 bases and J dropped 8; count of bases not matched to a gene: 5. The germline V gene encodes CDR1 GTSNPN and CDR2 SVGIG (reference sequence). Written as DNA, the CDR3 is TGTGCCTGGAGGACTAGCGGGGGCAAGGATGAGCAGTTCTTC. It encodes CAWRTSGGKDEQFF.

This chain joins TRBV3-1 (or the pseudogene TRBV3-2) and TRBJ2-3, with D possibly matching TRBD1 (6 bases). In germline, CDR1 is LGHDT, CDR2 YNNKEL (reference sequence). This CDR3 spans 16 amino acids. The germline V and J ends were trimmed by 0 bases and 5 bases, with 15 bases remaining between them. The CDR3 sequence: CASSQDGPGAEDTQYF. CDR3 coding DNA: TGTGCCAGCAGCCAAGATGGGCCAGGGGCCGAAGATACGCAGTATTTT.

The rearrangement uses TRBV7-6 and TRBJ2-1; 7 bases map to TRBD2. CDR3 size: 16 residues. J gave up 6 bases and V 5 bases, and 13 bases lay outside the gene matches. Germline CDR1 reads SGHVS; CDR2 reads FNYEAQ. As DNA, the CDR3 is TGTGCCAGCAGCCCCCTGGGCGGGAGTGGAGGCAATGAGCAGTTCTTC. It encodes CASSPLGGSGGNEQFF.

The chain is built from TRBV11-3 and TRBJ2-3; the D is unclear. This CDR3 has 12 residues. V lost 6 bases and J lost 3, with 7 bases in between. CDR1 SGHNT and CDR2 YENEEA come from the germline V gene. The CDR3 here is CASRTLTDTQYF. CDR3 bases: TGTGCCAGCAGAACATTAACAGATACGCAGTATTTT.

This sequence joins TRBV6-1 and TRBJ2-5; D remains ambiguous. This CDR3 spans 15 amino acids. Trimming shortened V by 1 base and J by 3 bases, and 12 bases separated the two germline ends. Germline assignment: CDR1 MNHNS and CDR2 SASEGT. CDR3 in amino acids: CASSEVVAPKETQYF. As DNA, the CDR3 is TGTGCCAGCAGTGAAGTAGTCGCTCCGAAAGAGACCCAGTACTTC.

V is TRBV18 and J is TRBJ1-3, with TRBD1 as a possible D gene (5 bases). Germline assignment: CDR1 KGHSH and CDR2 LQKENI. Trimming left V 2 bases short and J 4 bases short, with 9 bases between. The length of the CDR3 is 14 residues. The CDR3 loop reads CASSPTGEGNTIYF. In DNA, the CDR3 is TGTGCCAGCTCACCAACAGGAGAAGGAAACACCATATATTTT. Full variable domain (missing parts from reference TRBV18 and TRBJ1-3): NAGVMQNPRHLVRRRGQEARLRCSPMKGHSHVYWYRQLPEEGLKFMVYLQKENIIDESGMPKERFSAEFPKEGPSILRIQQVVRGDSAAYFCASSPTGEGNTIYFGEGSWLTVV.

V is TRBV9 and J is TRBJ2-1, with 9 bases aligning to TRBD2. The ends lost 0 bases at V and 0 bases at J; junction bases unmatched: 4. The germline CDR1 and CDR2 sequences are SGDLS and YYNGEE. The CDR3 runs to 17 residues. The CDR3 nucleotides are TGTGCCAGCAGCGTAGGGCTAGCGGGACTCTCCTACAATGAGCAGTTCTTC. It translates to CASSVGLAGLSYNEQFF. Using reference TRBV9 and TRBJ2-1 for the parts outside the CDR3, the full variable domain is DSGVTQTPKHLITATGQRVTLRCSPRSGDLSVYWYQQSLDQGLQFLIQYYNGEERAKGNILERFSAQQFPDLHSELNLSSLELGDSALYFCASSVGLAGLSYNEQFFGPGTRLTVL.

J is TRBJ2-5 and V is TRBV27; 8 bases match TRBD1. V was pared by 4 bases and J by 5 bases, with 15 bases of the junction left unmatched. Germline assignment: CDR1 MNHEY and CDR2 SMNVEV (reference sequence). This CDR3 spans 17 amino acids. The CDR3 nucleotides read TGTGCCAGCAGTTCCACCCCTCCCTGGACAGGGCGGGAGACCCAGTACTTC. It encodes CASSSTPPWTGRETQYF.

This chain joins TRBV2 and TRBJ2-5; weak D call: TRBD2 (6 bases). The CDR3 spans 14 residues. V was clipped by 3 bases and J by 1 base, with 9 bases between them. CDR1 is SNHLY, CDR2 FYNNEI, per germline. The CDR3 spells CASSEAGFQETQYF. The CDR3 nucleotides read TGTGCCAGCAGTGAGGCGGGGTTCCAAGAGACCCAGTACTTC.

This chain links TRBV2 with TRBJ1-6; no definite D call. In germline, CDR1 is SNHLY, CDR2 FYNNEI. Trimming pared 3 bases from V and 7 bases from J, leaving 10 bases between. This CDR3 comprises 14 residues. This CDR3 reads CASSDPFENSPLHF. CDR3 nucleotides: TGTGCCAGCAGTGACCCTTTTGAGAATTCACCCCTCCACTTT.

The V gene is TRBV6-6, the J gene TRBJ2-3, with 7 positions matching TRBD2. Germline trimming cut 5 bases from V and 3 bases from J; bases unmatched to any gene: 5. The CDR3 runs 14 residues. The germline V gene has CDR1 MNHNY and CDR2 SVGAGI (reference sequence). In DNA form, the CDR3 reads TGTGCCAGCAGTCTAACGGGAGGAACAGATACGCAGTATTTT. This encodes CASSLTGGTDTQYF.

For this clone: Distinct nucleotide sequences in the sample also encode this CDR3. The chain links TRBV19 to TRBJ2-7; 10 bases agree with TRBD1. With V trimmed by 8 bases and J by 4 bases, 8 bases remained unmatched. The CDR3 has 14 amino acids. Germline lookup yields CDR1 LNHDA and CDR2 SQIVND (reference sequence). The CDR3 nucleotides read TGTGCCAGTCGCCGGGACAGGGGCTCTTACGAGCAGTACTTC. Its translation: CASRRDRGSYEQYF.

The chain combines TRBV2 with TRBJ2-2; 10 positions agree with TRBD2. Germline-derived CDR1 and CDR2 are SNHLY and FYNNEI. V dropped 6 bases and J dropped 6; count of bases not matched to a gene: 1. The CDR3 is 13 amino acids. CDR3: CASRSGRAGELFF. CDR3 nucleotides: TGTGCCAGCAGGAGCGGGAGGGCCGGGGAGCTGTTTTTT. The whole variable domain, remainder taken from reference TRBV2 and TRBJ2-2, is EPEVTQTPSHQVTQMGQEVILRCVPISNHLYFYWYRQILGQKVEFLVSFYNNEISEKSEIFDDQFSVERPDGSNFTLKIRSTKLEDSAMYFCASRSGRAGELFFGEGSRLTVL.